Ten or more counts support the clone carrying this TCR beta chain. What it binds is unknown. Unsorted libraries were generated from 2 million PBMCs. These cells had been stored in RNAlater at -80 C. One entry per CDR3 protein, called by TCRdb with MiXCR from the 5' RACE reads. Of some 46,000 distinct CDR3 sequences in the sample, approximately 4.5% are singletons; the top ten hold around 5%. Deletions cut 0 bases from V and 4 bases from J, with 9 bases between. The CDR3 extends over 14 amino acids. Looked up from germline, CDR1 is MNHEY and CDR2 is SMNVEV (reference sequence). This sample stems from a study of neurological immune-mediated disorders. At the level of the study: A relapsing-remitting course was seen in about 90% of the 34 multiple sclerosis patients and a secondary progressive course in 3.

Overall study results and limits: A possible signature appeared as one related-CDR3 cluster, in which phylogenetic grouping placed the repertoires of 18 of 34 multiple sclerosis patients.

The genes are TRBV27 and TRBJ1-2; TRBD1 is a possible D gene (5 bases). This TCR was sampled from a woman aged 60 to 75 with multiple sclerosis. The sample comprised PBMCs. CDR3 sequence (DNA): TGTGCCAGCAGTTTATCCTCGGGGGGCTATGGCTACACCTTC. It encodes CASSLSSGGYGYTF.